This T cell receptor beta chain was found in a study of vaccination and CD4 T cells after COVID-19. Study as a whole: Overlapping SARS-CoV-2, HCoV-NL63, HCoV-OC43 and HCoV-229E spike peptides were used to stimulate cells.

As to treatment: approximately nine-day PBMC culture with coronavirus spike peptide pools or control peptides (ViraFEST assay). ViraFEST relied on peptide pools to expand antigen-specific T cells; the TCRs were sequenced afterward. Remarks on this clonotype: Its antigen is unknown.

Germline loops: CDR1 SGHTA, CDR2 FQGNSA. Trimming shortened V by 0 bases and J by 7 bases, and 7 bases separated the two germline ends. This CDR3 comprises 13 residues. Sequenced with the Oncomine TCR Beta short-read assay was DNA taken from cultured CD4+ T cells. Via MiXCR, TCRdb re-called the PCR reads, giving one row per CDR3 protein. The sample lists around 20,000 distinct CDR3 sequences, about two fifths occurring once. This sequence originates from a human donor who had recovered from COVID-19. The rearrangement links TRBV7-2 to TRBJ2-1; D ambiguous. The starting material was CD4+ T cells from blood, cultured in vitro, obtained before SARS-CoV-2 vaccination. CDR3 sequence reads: CASSLAVSNEQFF. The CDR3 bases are TGTGCCAGCAGCTTAGCGGTATCGAATGAGCAGTTCTTC.